This entry is about one T cell receptor (beta chain). This specimen belongs to a study of regulatory T cells in long-lasting Graves disease. To make TCR beta libraries, researchers used iRepertoire HTBI primers and Arm-PCR of CDR3 regions. From the multiplex PCR reads, TCRdb called clonotypes with MiXCR, one entry per CDR3 protein. The sample has 350,000 to 500,000 distinct CDR3 sequences, approximately 14% seen once; the top ten hold approximately 15%. Sample time point: newly diagnosed GD, antithyroid drugs for less than 3 months. PBMC-derived RNA was used for the TCR library. Germline V CDR1 and CDR2: DFQATT, SNEGSKA (reference sequence). The ends lost 1 base at V and 5 bases at J; junction bases unmatched: 9. CDR3 length: 15 residues. These same records also appear under a second study, on T cells in Graves' hyperthyroidism and ophthalmopathy. As reported in that work: Stable hyperthyroidism: no ophthalmopathy progression over 18 months of follow-up. Ophthalmopathy was identified by the model a median roughly 6.5 months ahead of onset.

This chain joins TRBV20-1 and TRBJ2-5, with 8 nucleotides matching TRBD1. The sequencing used peripheral blood mononuclear cells (PBMCs), collected at new diagnosis, from a patient treated with antithyroid drugs. This sequence was found in a woman aged 45-65 years with Graves disease. Written as DNA, the CDR3 is TGCAGTGCTAGAGGCCGGGACAGGACGACGGAGACCCAGTACTTC. Amino acids: CSARGRDRTTETQYF.